These 3 T cell receptor beta chains came from one sample sequenced in a study of beta chain features in type 1 diabetes. What was sequenced were expressed TCRB transcripts, since all of the isolated RNA had been reverse transcribed. Sequencing was performed with immunoSEQ multiplex PCR; in TCRdb, only in-frame clones are kept and a portion is missing. This table holds hundreds of thousands of clones, roughly 13% found once. These receptors' antigens are unknown. Study conclusions and caveats: TCRB CDR3s from Type 1 diabetes patients were moderately but significantly shorter in all four CD4+ subsets.

The sequenced sample was naive CD4+ T cells from blood. Receptor source: a man between 18 and 35 years old with type 1 diabetes.

This clone was picked up a small number of times. The CDR3 region is CASSQTSGGDYNEQFF. For the CDR3, the DNA is TGTGCCAGCAGCCAGACTAGCGGGGGTGACTACAATGAGCAGTTCTTC. The rearrangement uses TRBV6-6 and TRBJ2-1; TRBD2 aligns across 12 bases. Germline trimming cut 6 bases from V and 3 bases from J; bases unmatched to any gene: 6. The CDR3 runs 16 residues. Germline values: CDR1 MNHNY, CDR2 SVGAGI (reference sequence).

This chain connects TRBV28 to TRBJ1-1; D perhaps matches TRBD1 (5 bases). This CDR3 has 15 amino acids. V was pared by 5 bases and J by 4 bases, with 17 bases between. Per germline, CDR1 MDHEN and CDR2 SYDVKM. CDR3 sequence: CASSPTLWGGTEAFF. In DNA form, the CDR3 reads TGTGCCAGCAGTCCCACCTTGTGGGGCGGCACTGAAGCTTTCTTT.

This clone was seen more than once but under ten times. This chain joins TRBV5-4 and TRBJ1-2, with a possible D match to TRBD1 (6 bases). V dropped 5 bases and J dropped 1 base, with 12 bases sitting between them. The CDR3 contains 14 residues. Germline CDR1 SGHNT, CDR2 YYREEE (reference sequence). In DNA, the CDR3 is TGTGCCAGCAGTCCGACAGGCTATAACTATGGCTACACCTTC. Translating it yields CASSPTGYNYGYTF.